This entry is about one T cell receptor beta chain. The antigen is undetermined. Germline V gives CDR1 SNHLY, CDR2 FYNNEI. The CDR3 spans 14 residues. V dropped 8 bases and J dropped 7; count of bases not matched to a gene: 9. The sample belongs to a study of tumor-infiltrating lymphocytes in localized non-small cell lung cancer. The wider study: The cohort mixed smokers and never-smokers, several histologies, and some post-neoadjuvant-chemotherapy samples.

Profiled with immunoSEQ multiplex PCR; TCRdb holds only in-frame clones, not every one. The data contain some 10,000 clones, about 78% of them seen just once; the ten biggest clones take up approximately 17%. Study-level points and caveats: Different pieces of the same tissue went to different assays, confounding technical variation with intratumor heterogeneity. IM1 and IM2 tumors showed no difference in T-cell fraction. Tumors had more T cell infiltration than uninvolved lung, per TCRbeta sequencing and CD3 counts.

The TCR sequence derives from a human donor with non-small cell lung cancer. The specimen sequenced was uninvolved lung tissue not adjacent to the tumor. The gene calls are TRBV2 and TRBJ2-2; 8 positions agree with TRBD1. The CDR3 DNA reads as TGTGCCAGCGGGACAGGAGTGAAAAGCGGGGAGCTGTTTTTT. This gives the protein CASGTGVKSGELFF.